This T cell receptor (beta chain) was sequenced for a study of blood T cell repertoires in COVID-19. At the level of the study: Material from acute and convalescent COVID-19 was sourced from the United States, Italy and Spain. From T cells, B-cell-depleted T cells, or PBMCs came the material, which was cDNA or gDNA.

With 1 base removed from V and 1 base from J, the gap between germline ends came to 7 bases. From germline, CDR1 is MGHRA and CDR2 YSYEKL. The CDR3 is made up of 14 amino acids. Methods used by the authors: Reference gene primer amplification yielded estimated nucleated cell counts. Sequencing used immunoSEQ multiplex PCR; TCRdb keeps in-frame clones, though not all of them. The V and J calls and clone size were taken over from that table, and D and trimming were inferred from the DNA. Among around 160,000 clones, 80% to 90% were seen once, and the ten largest hold around 8.2%. The chain uses TRBV4-1 and TRBJ1-2; the D gene is possibly TRBD1 (5 bases). The receptor was derived from a man in his sixties with acute or convalescent COVID-19. The specimen sequenced was peripheral blood. The CDR3 loop is CASSQVRDNYGYTF. In nucleotides, the CDR3 is TGCGCCAGCAGCCAAGTCAGGGATAACTATGGCTACACCTTC.